These 15 T cell receptor beta chains share one sample of origin, sequenced in a study of T cells in Graves' hyperthyroidism and ophthalmopathy. TCR beta CDR3 regions were amplified from RNA. A first-round RT-PCR of the TCR CDR3 used the HTBI primer set. TCRdb processed the multiplex PCR reads anew with MiXCR; each CDR3 protein has one entry. This table has around 600,000 distinct CDR3 sequences, roughly 15% appearing once. Sequencing used blood. These receptor sequences come from a woman between 50 and 59 years old with Graves' ophthalmopathy.

The chain combines TRBV19 with TRBJ2-2, with TRBD2 identical over 8 bases. V lost 6 bases to trimming and J lost 2 bases; unmatched junction nucleotides: 2. Per germline, CDR1 LNHDA and CDR2 SQIVND (reference sequence). This CDR3 spans 14 amino acids. The CDR3 DNA sequence: TGTGCCAGTAGGCGGGAGGCAAACACCGGGGAGCTGTTTTTT. Translating gives CASRREANTGELFF. The whole variable domain, remainder taken from reference TRBV19 and TRBJ2-2, is DGGITQSPKYLFRKEGQNVTLSCEQNLNHDAMYWYRQDPGQGLRLIYYSQIVNDFQKGDIAEGYSVSREKKESFPLTVTSAQKNPTAFYLCASRREANTGELFFGEGSRLTVL.

At least ten counts were recorded for this clonotype. The chain combines TRBV7-9 with TRBJ2-3; 9 positions match TRBD2. This CDR3 is built from 15 residues. The germline CDR1 and CDR2 sequences are SEHNR and FQNEAQ (reference sequence). The V segment lost 6 bases and the J segment 2 bases; nucleotides outside the gene matches: 6. The CDR3 protein is CASRPAGGPTDTQYF. The CDR3 DNA sequence: TGTGCCAGCAGGCCAGCGGGAGGCCCCACAGATACGCAGTATTTT.

The V gene is TRBV29-1, the J gene TRBJ2-7; 7 nucleotides align to TRBD2. Per germline, CDR1 SQVTM and CDR2 ANQGSEA. This CDR3 has 18 amino acids. J lost 3 bases, V lost 1 base, and 18 bases had no gene match. The CDR3 region is CSVEAEWEGVMGLYEQYF. The CDR3 DNA reads TGCAGCGTTGAAGCTGAATGGGAGGGAGTGATGGGCCTCTACGAGCAGTACTTC.

This clonotype occurred a few times. This sequence joins TRBV7-9 and TRBJ1-3; D gene ambiguous. In germline, CDR1 is SEHNR, CDR2 FQNEAQ (reference sequence). CDR3 length: 12 residues. Trimming cost V 5 bases and J 9 bases, with 11 bases left between them. This chain's CDR3 is CASSPFDGTIYF. The CDR3 coding sequence is TGTGCCAGCAGCCCTTTTGATGGCACCATATATTTT.

The chain is built from TRBV30 and TRBJ1-5, with TRBD1 matching over 10 bases. Germline CDR1 reads GTSNPN; CDR2 reads SVGIG (reference sequence). After removal of 3 bases from V and 2 bases from J, the junction contained 16 bases not matched to a gene. This CDR3 is built from 19 residues. CDR3 nucleotide sequence: TGTGCCTGGAGCCCTCCGGGACAGGGGTCGTTCCGGGGCAATCAGCCCCAGCATTTT. It translates to CAWSPPGQGSFRGNQPQHF.

The table lists this clonotype with a few counts. The rearrangement links TRBV18 to TRBJ2-1, with 12 nucleotides matching TRBD2. V trimming: 2 bases; J trimming: 0 bases; junction bases outside the gene matches: 2. The CDR3 covers 17 residues. In germline, CDR1 is KGHSH, CDR2 LQKENI. Here the CDR3 reads CASSPLTSGSSYNEQFF. The CDR3 bases are TGTGCCAGCTCACCATTGACTAGCGGGAGCTCCTACAATGAGCAGTTCTTC.

This clonotype came up many times. The CDR3 loop is CASSFGGEHTEAFF. Here the CDR3 DNA reads TGTGCCAGCAGTTTTGGGGGGGAACACACTGAAGCTTTCTTT. The genes are TRBV27 and TRBJ1-1; D is perhaps TRBD1 (5 bases). CDR1 is MNHEY, CDR2 SMNVEV, per germline (reference sequence). Trimming left V 3 bases short and J 3 bases short, with 11 bases between. This CDR3 region has 14 residues.

This clonotype was recorded a few times. V usage is TRBV6-4 and J usage is TRBJ2-5; the match to TRBD2 covers 14 bases. Germline values: CDR1 MRHNA, CDR2 SNTAGT. Trimming removed 0 bases from V and 3 bases from J; junction bases left unmatched: 12. The CDR3 is made up of 20 amino acids. The CDR3 DNA follows: TGTGCCAGCAGTGACTCAGGGACTAGCGGGAGTAAGGAGGTGGAAGAGACCCAGTACTTC. It translates to CASSDSGTSGSKEVEETQYF.

The V call is TRBV19, the J call TRBJ2-1; 9 bases agree with TRBD2. This CDR3 region has 17 residues. Germline CDR1 reads LNHDA; CDR2 reads SQIVND (reference sequence). With V trimmed by 0 bases and J by 9 bases, 12 bases remained unmatched. The CDR3, as DNA: TGTGCCAGTAGTATAGATCCGGCGGGAGGGCCTCAGAGTGAGCAGTTCTTC. It translates to CASSIDPAGGPQSEQFF.

This clonotype appeared many times. The chain links TRBV5-1 to TRBJ2-3; perhaps TRBD2 as D (5 bases). CDR1 SGHRS and CDR2 YFSETQ come from the germline V gene. The CDR3 contains 15 residues. Trimming shortened V by 0 bases and J by 0 bases, and 8 bases separated the two germline ends. The DNA for the CDR3 is TGCGCCAGCAGCTTGGATAGCGTTAGCACAGATACGCAGTATTTT. Its translation: CASSLDSVSTDTQYF.

This clonotype was seen at least ten times. The chain recombines TRBV7-2 with TRBJ1-6; 10 bases are shared with TRBD1. J lost 14 bases, V lost 6 bases, and 7 bases had no gene match. CDR3 length: 13 residues. CDR1 is SGHTA, CDR2 FQGNSA, per germline. CDR3 protein: CASSYSGTGALHF. DNA for the CDR3: TGTGCCAGCAGTTACTCCGGGACAGGGGCCCTCCACTTT.

Many counts were recorded for this clonotype. The rearrangement links TRBV2 to TRBJ2-5, with 10 bases matching TRBD2. There are 14 residues in the CDR3. Trimming at V came to 2 bases and at J to 5 bases, leaving 2 bases not matched to a gene. Germline V gives CDR1 SNHLY, CDR2 FYNNEI. The CDR3 DNA follows: TGTGCCAGCAGTGAAACAGCGGGAGGGGAGACCCAGTACTTC. This encodes CASSETAGGETQYF.

This clonotype appeared a few times. The chain carries TRBV5-1 and TRBJ2-2; D is perhaps TRBD1 (6 bases). CDR3 length equals 16 residues. From germline, CDR1 is SGHRS and CDR2 YFSETQ. V lost 7 bases, J lost 0 bases, and 16 bases lay in between. CDR3 sequence reads: CASWGPGVANTGELFF. As DNA, the CDR3 is TGCGCCAGCTGGGGGCCCGGTGTCGCGAACACCGGGGAGCTGTTTTTT.

The rearrangement joins TRBV27 to TRBJ2-6, with D possibly TRBD2 on 6 matching bases. The V gene lost 0 bases and the J gene lost 4 bases, with 22 bases spanning the gap. The germline gives CDR1 MNHEY, CDR2 SMNVEV (reference sequence). The CDR3 covers 20 residues. CDR3 bases: TGTGCCAGCAGTTTATCGGGAGGTTTAGGGTCCAGAGGAGGGGCCAACGTCCTGACTTTC. Its protein product is CASSLSGGLGSRGGANVLTF.

This clonotype appeared many times. The J gene is TRBJ2-3, the V gene TRBV7-8, with 10 bases aligning to TRBD2. This CDR3 is 16 amino acids long. Germline V gives CDR1 SGHVS, CDR2 FQNEAQ. The V segment lost 5 bases and the J segment 2 bases; nucleotides outside the gene matches: 7. The CDR3 is CASSPRTSGPTDTQYF. CDR3 nucleotide sequence: TGTGCCAGCAGCCCGCGGACTAGCGGCCCCACAGATACGCAGTATTTT.